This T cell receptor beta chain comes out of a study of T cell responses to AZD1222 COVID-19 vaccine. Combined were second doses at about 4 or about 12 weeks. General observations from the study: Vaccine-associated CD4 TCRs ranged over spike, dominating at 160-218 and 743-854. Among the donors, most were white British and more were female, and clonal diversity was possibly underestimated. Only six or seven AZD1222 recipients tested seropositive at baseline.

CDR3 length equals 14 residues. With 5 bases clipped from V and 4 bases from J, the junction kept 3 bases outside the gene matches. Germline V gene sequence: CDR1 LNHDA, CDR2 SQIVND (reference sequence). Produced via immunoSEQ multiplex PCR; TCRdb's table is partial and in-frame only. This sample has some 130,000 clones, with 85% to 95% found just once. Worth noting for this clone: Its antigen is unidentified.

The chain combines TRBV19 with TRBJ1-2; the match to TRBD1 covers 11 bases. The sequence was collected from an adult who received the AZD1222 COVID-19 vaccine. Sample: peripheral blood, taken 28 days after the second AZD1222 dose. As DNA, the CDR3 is TGTGCCAGTAGTGGGACAGGGGGGGGCTATGGCTACACCTTC. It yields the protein CASSGTGGGYGYTF.